This T cell receptor beta chain came from a study of CD8 T cells in ankylosing spondylitis. For TCR beta, libraries came from quantitative 5'-RACE with molecular barcodes. TCRdb reanalysed the 5' RACE reads using MiXCR and keeps one entry per CDR3 protein. The sample carries around 130,000 distinct CDR3 sequences, about 6.5% recorded once. This clonotype was seen only a few times. The V gene lost 1 base and the J gene lost 3 bases, with 26 bases spanning the gap. The CDR3 contains 19 residues. Germline assignment: CDR1 DFQATT and CDR2 SNEGSKA (reference sequence). The sequence derives from a male donor with ankylosing spondylitis or in good health (not recorded which). Sequencing was performed on blood, either unsorted or a sorted T cell fraction (not recorded which). The chain couples TRBV20-1 to TRBJ2-3; D might be TRBD2 (6 bases). The CDR3 DNA is TGCAGTGCTAGAGCCGCGTCGTTAGATCACGGGGGACCTACAGATACGCAGTATTTT. It is translated as CSARAASLDHGGPTDTQYF.